The 23 T cell receptor beta chains in this list originate from one sample, sequenced in a study of T-cell reconstitution after alpha-beta-depleted transplantation in children. The library targeted TCRbeta and was prepared with unique molecular identifiers. MiXCR was run by TCRdb on the PCR reads, yielding one entry per CDR3 protein. Seen here are 250,000 or so distinct CDR3 sequences, about 24% observed once, and the top ten hold about 4.8%. The material sequenced was PBMCs, mostly from graft donor cells, taken 360 days after TCRalphabeta/CD19-depleted stem cell transplant. These receptor sequences come from a female patient aged 2-9 years who had a stem cell transplant for congenital amegakaryocytic thrombocytopenia, so the T cells may come from the graft donor.

The chain joins TRBV7-9 to TRBJ1-1; tentative D call: TRBD1 (5 bases). CDR3 size: 12 residues. Germline assignment: CDR1 SEHNR and CDR2 FQNEAQ (reference sequence). CDR3 sequence (DNA): TGTGCGACAGAGGGTCCCCTCACTGAAGCTTTCTTT. Translated, it gives CATEGPLTEAFF.

This clonotype was seen many times. The chain carries TRBV12-3 or TRBV12-4 and TRBJ1-6; D uncertain. There are 15 residues in the CDR3. V dropped 3 bases and J dropped 0 bases, with 6 bases sitting between them. The CDR3 loop is CASSFGSSYNSPLHF. The CDR3 coding sequence is TGTGCCAGCAGTTTTGGCAGCTCCTATAATTCACCCCTCCACTTT.

About this clonotype itself: This sequence may be a read error, since a much larger clone differs from it by one base. The chain recombines TRBV13 with TRBJ2-1, with TRBD2 identical over 10 bases. Losses at the gene ends were 10 bases for V and 0 bases for J; bases not matched to a gene: 15. The CDR3 has 18 amino acids. Germline CDR1 reads PRHDT; CDR2 reads FYEKMQ (reference sequence). This chain's CDR3 is CAITLGWVAGGSYNEQFF. The CDR3 DNA follows: TGTGCCATCACCCTAGGGTGGGTAGCGGGAGGCTCCTACAATGAGCAGTTCTTC.

The genes are TRBV30 and TRBJ2-2, with D tentatively TRBD1 or TRBD2 (5 bases each). The CDR3 is 14 residues long. The ends were cut back, 1 base at V and 0 bases at J, with 6 bases in the middle. Germline CDR1 GTSNPN, CDR2 SVGIG (reference sequence). CDR3 nucleotides: TGTGCCTGGAGTGGGGGGACGAACACCGGGGAGCTGTTTTTT. Protein product: CAWSGGTNTGELFF.

The chain carries TRBV20-1 and TRBJ2-7; TRBD2 is a possible D gene (7 bases). Per the germline V gene, CDR1 is DFQATT and CDR2 is SNEGSKA (reference sequence). Trimming removed 6 bases at V and 3 bases at J, with 18 bases between. The CDR3 is 14 residues long. The CDR3 DNA reads TGCAGTGCAGCAAGGGGGGGCAGGAGCTACGAGCAGTACTTC. Translated, it gives CSAARGGRSYEQYF.

This clonotype was found a few times. The V and J genes are TRBV12-3 or TRBV12-4 and TRBJ2-5; 7 bases are a match to TRBD1. The CDR3 loop spans 13 amino acids. After removal of 5 bases from V and 5 bases from J, the junction contained 5 bases not matched to a gene. The CDR3 loop is CASSETQGETQYF. The CDR3, as DNA: TGTGCCAGCAGTGAAACACAGGGGGAGACCCAGTACTTC.

This clonotype has more than one count but fewer than ten. This sequence joins TRBV2 and TRBJ2-5, with D unresolved. The CDR3 loop spans 14 amino acids. The V gene's germline CDR1 is SNHLY and CDR2 FYNNEI. V was pared by 2 bases and J by 2 bases, with 9 bases between. The CDR3 region has the DNA TGTGCCAGCAGTGAACTCGCTCTACAAGAGACCCAGTACTTC. The encoded protein is CASSELALQETQYF.

This clonotype was seen only a few times. The V and J genes are TRBV6-6 and TRBJ1-2; maybe TRBD1 (6 bases). V gave up 9 bases and J gave up 4 bases, with 15 bases separating them. The germline gives CDR1 MNHNY, CDR2 SVGAGI (reference sequence). The CDR3 is made up of 13 amino acids. CDR3 sequence reads: CASYTGQGYGYTF. The CDR3 coding sequence is TGTGCCAGTTACACAGGGCAAGGCTATGGCTACACCTTC.

The sample holds a few counts of this clonotype. The chain carries TRBV5-1 and TRBJ2-3; 8 bases agree with TRBD2. V was clipped by 7 bases and J by 1 base; unmatched bases: 8. From germline, CDR1 is SGHRS and CDR2 YFSETQ. This CDR3 region has 15 residues. The CDR3 sequence is CASGMTSVGTDTQYF. The CDR3 region has the DNA TGCGCCAGCGGAATGACTAGCGTGGGCACAGATACGCAGTATTTT. Full variable domain (outside the CDR3, taken from reference TRBV5-1 and TRBJ2-3): KAGVTQTPRYLIKTRGQQVTLSCSPISGHRSVSWYQQTPGQGLQFLFEYFSETQRNKGNFPGRFSGRQFSNSRSEMNVSTLELGDSALYLCASGMTSVGTDTQYFGPGTRLTVL.

The CDR3 DNA is TGTGCCAGCAGCTCCTACGGGACTAGCGGAACTATCTACGAGCAGTACTTC. As protein: CASSSYGTSGTIYEQYF. V and J are TRBV7-2 and TRBJ2-7, with 11 bases aligning to TRBD2. Germline V gene lookup returns CDR1 SGHTA and CDR2 FQGNSA. CDR3 size: 17 residues. Trimming took 4 bases from V and 3 from J; bases not matched to a gene: 11. The full variable domain, with the rest looked up from reference TRBV7-2 and TRBJ2-7, is GAGVSQSPSNKVTEKGKDVELRCDPISGHTALYWYRQSLGQGLEFLIYFQGNSAPDKSGLPSDRFSAERTGGSVSTLTIQRTQQEDSAVYLCASSSYGTSGTIYEQYFGPGTRLTVT.

The sample holds a few counts of this clonotype. This chain connects TRBV12-3 or TRBV12-4 to TRBJ2-2; TRBD2 aligns across 12 bases. The CDR3 runs to 17 residues. V gave up 5 bases and J gave up 5 bases; unmatched junction bases: 9. The CDR3 sequence: CASSRPGLAGWTGELFF. CDR3 sequence (DNA): TGTGCCAGCAGTCGTCCGGGACTAGCGGGTTGGACCGGGGAGCTGTTTTTT.

The J gene is TRBJ2-2, the V gene TRBV27; D ambiguous. V gave up 1 base and J gave up 0 bases, with 6 bases separating them. The CDR3 is made up of 15 amino acids. Germline V lookup: CDR1 MNHEY, CDR2 SMNVEV (reference sequence). Written as DNA, the CDR3 is TGTGCCAGCAGTTTATGGCAGACGAACACCGGGGAGCTGTTTTTT. Residues: CASSLWQTNTGELFF.

CDR3: CASSQYSGTGLNEQFF. As DNA, the CDR3 is TGTGCCAGCAGCCAATACTCCGGGACAGGGCTGAATGAGCAGTTCTTC. The chain recombines TRBV3-1 with TRBJ2-1; TRBD1 matches at 9 bases. The CDR3 is 16 amino acids. Germline V gene lookup returns CDR1 LGHDT and CDR2 YNNKEL (reference sequence). J gave up 7 bases and V 2 bases, and 9 bases lay outside the gene matches.

This clonotype occurred a few times. The chain has TRBV3-1 and TRBJ2-6; D might be TRBD1 (5 bases). Germline V gene lookup returns CDR1 LGHDT and CDR2 YNNKEL (reference sequence). The CDR3 contains 15 residues. V was clipped by 2 bases and J by 6 bases, with 11 bases between them. For the CDR3, the DNA is TGTGCCAGCAGCCAAACAGGACCAGTGGCCAACGTCCTGACTTTC. Protein product: CASSQTGPVANVLTF.

The V and J genes are TRBV20-1 and TRBJ1-1, with 8 positions matching TRBD1. The V gene end was trimmed by 5 bases and the J gene end by 5 bases; junction bases not matched to a gene: 7. The germline V gene has CDR1 DFQATT and CDR2 SNEGSKA (reference sequence). This CDR3 region has 13 residues. Here the CDR3 reads CSARTDRGTEAFF. CDR3 bases: TGCAGTGCTCGCACAGACAGGGGAACTGAAGCTTTCTTT.

This clonotype has a handful of counts. The chain has TRBV12-3 or TRBV12-4 and TRBJ1-2; D unresolved. V lost 2 bases and J lost 7, with 20 bases in between. This CDR3 region has 16 residues. The CDR3 here is CASSLRGPLGHTGYTF. The CDR3 coding sequence is TGTGCCAGCAGTTTAAGAGGCCCTCTCGGCCATACTGGCTACACCTTC.

The chain carries TRBV4-2 and TRBJ2-7, with a weak D call TRBD1 (6 bases). V was trimmed by 1 base and J by 2 bases, leaving 15 bases between them. The CDR3 extends over 16 amino acids. Germline V gives CDR1 LGHNA, CDR2 YNFKEQ. The CDR3 here is CASSQGLGAGAYEQYF. The CDR3 nucleotides read TGTGCCAGCAGCCAAGGTCTGGGGGCGGGCGCCTACGAGCAGTACTTC.

This clonotype was observed a handful of times. V is TRBV28 and J is TRBJ2-3; the match to TRBD2 covers 7 bases. The CDR3 covers 17 residues. With V trimmed by 5 bases and J by 4 bases, 15 bases remained unmatched. Germline CDR1 and CDR2: MDHEN and SYDVKM. The CDR3 sequence: CASSRGTVRGSADTQYF. CDR3 DNA: TGTGCCAGCAGTCGCGGGACCGTTCGCGGGAGTGCAGATACGCAGTATTTT.

The rearrangement joins TRBV20-1 to TRBJ2-1; TRBD1 matches at 7 bases. V lost 6 bases to trimming and J lost 1 base; unmatched junction nucleotides: 6. The CDR3 is 14 residues long. CDR1 is DFQATT and CDR2 is SNEGSKA in the germline V gene (reference sequence). The chain's CDR3 is CSAYRGRSYNEQFF. The DNA for the CDR3 is TGCAGTGCATACAGGGGTAGGTCCTACAATGAGCAGTTCTTC.

V is TRBV9 and J is TRBJ2-3; 9 bases line up with TRBD2. This CDR3 region has 15 residues. In germline, CDR1 is SGDLS, CDR2 YYNGEE. V gave up 3 bases and J gave up 2 bases; unmatched junction bases: 4. CDR3 loop: CASSGLADNTDTQYF. The CDR3 DNA reads TGTGCCAGCAGCGGACTAGCGGACAACACAGATACGCAGTATTTT.

This clonotype was detected a few times. CDR3 region: CASSQDRFSTDTQYF. The CDR3, as DNA: TGTGCCAGCAGCCAGGACAGGTTTAGCACAGATACGCAGTATTTT. V and J are TRBV4-2 and TRBJ2-3; 7 bases map to TRBD1. V lost 3 bases to trimming and J lost 0 bases; unmatched junction nucleotides: 3. Germline-derived CDR1 and CDR2 are LGHNA and YNFKEQ. This CDR3 has 15 residues.

V and J are TRBV24-1 and TRBJ2-2, with D unclear. Germline V gene lookup returns CDR1 KGHDR and CDR2 SFDVKD. The CDR3 spans 13 residues. Between the trimmed V and J ends, which lost 5 bases and 6 bases, there was a span of 9 bases. The DNA of the CDR3 is TGTGCCACCAGTGTCGGCCAACCCGGGGAGCTGTTTTTT. This codes for CATSVGQPGELFF.

This clonotype was detected a few times. The V and J genes are TRBV5-5 and TRBJ2-1, with 9 nucleotides matching TRBD1. CDR3 size: 14 residues. Germline CDR1 is SGHKS and CDR2 is YYEKEE (reference sequence). The J segment lost 8 bases and the V segment lost 4 bases, leaving 7 bases of the junction unmatched. The CDR3 nucleotides are TGTGCCAGCAGCATCCGGGACAGGGTGTATGAGCAGTTCTTC. Translated: CASSIRDRVYEQFF.